Presented here are 9 T cell receptor beta chains from one specimen sequenced in a study of blood T cells in healthy people across ages. A second PCR, run for about 6 to 12 cycles, used a sample-barcoded 5' primer plus a J-beta primer mix. TCRdb re-called the 5' RACE reads with MiXCR, one entry per CDR3 protein. The table records 1.8 million or so distinct CDR3 sequences, around 40% of them present only once. Sequencing input: blood. The receptors stem from a human donor in good health.

The gene calls are TRBV28 and TRBJ1-1; the D is unclear. CDR3 length equals 14 residues. Germline lookup yields CDR1 MDHEN and CDR2 SYDVKM. V was pared by 7 bases and J by 2 bases, with 14 bases between. The CDR3 DNA is TGTGCCAGCATCGATGGACGGACTAACACTGAAGCTTTCTTT. Its protein is CASIDGRTNTEAFF.

This chain connects TRBV29-1 to TRBJ2-2; perhaps TRBD1 as D (6 bases). This CDR3 region has 14 residues. V dropped 3 bases and J dropped 1 base, with 9 bases sitting between them. Per the germline V gene, CDR1 is SQVTM and CDR2 is ANQGSEA. CDR3 bases: TGCAGCGTTGAGGTGGGACAGAACACCGGGGAGCTGTTTTTT. Residues: CSVEVGQNTGELFF.

V and J are TRBV18 and TRBJ1-2; 8 bases are a match to TRBD1. This CDR3 is built from 15 residues. Per the germline V gene, CDR1 is KGHSH and CDR2 is LQKENI. The V and J ends lost 1 base and 6 bases, in that order; junction bases with no gene match: 7. The CDR3 loop is CASSPRADREDGYTF. For the CDR3, the DNA is TGTGCCAGCTCACCACGGGCGGACAGGGAGGATGGCTACACCTTC.

This clonotype was seen just once. The chain employs TRBV4-2 and TRBJ2-3; 10 bases line up with TRBD2. CDR1 and CDR2 from the germline V gene are LGHNA and YNFKEQ. V lost 4 bases to trimming and J lost 5 bases; unmatched junction nucleotides: 9. This CDR3 comprises 16 residues. The CDR3 protein is CASSPSASGGKDTQYF. The CDR3 nucleotides are TGTGCCAGCAGCCCCTCCGCTAGCGGGGGAAAAGATACGCAGTATTTT.

The chain joins TRBV6-2 or TRBV6-3 to TRBJ2-7, with a weak D call TRBD2 (6 bases). The CDR3 consists of 15 residues. The V gene lost 0 bases and the J gene lost 5 bases, with 14 bases spanning the gap. Germline V gene sequence: CDR1 MNHEY, CDR2 SVGEGT. CDR3 sequence reads: CASSYSGTSPDEQYF. CDR3 bases: TGTGCCAGCAGTTACTCGGGGACTTCACCGGACGAGCAGTACTTC.

This clonotype was seen more than once but under ten times. The CDR3 DNA reads as TGTGCCAGCCGATTGGGCCAAGAGACCCAGTACTTC. Residues: CASRLGQETQYF. V gene TRBV12-3 or TRBV12-4 combines with J gene TRBJ2-5, with D unresolved. The CDR3 contains 12 residues. V lost 8 bases to trimming and J lost 1 base, with 8 bases between them.

The chain joins TRBV12-3 or TRBV12-4 to TRBJ2-3, with TRBD2 matching 9 bases. CDR3 size: 18 residues. J gave up 3 bases and V 1 base, and 11 bases lay outside the gene matches. The CDR3 is CASSLGRGGLDLTDTQYF. The CDR3 DNA sequence: TGTGCCAGCAGTTTAGGGCGGGGGGGCCTCGATTTAACAGATACGCAGTATTTT.

The rearrangement uses TRBV29-1 and TRBJ2-3, with TRBD1 matching over 8 bases. The CDR3 is made up of 13 amino acids. V was pared by 7 bases and J by 4 bases, with 7 bases of the junction left unmatched. Germline CDR1 reads SQVTM; CDR2 reads ANQGSEA. The CDR3 nucleotides read TGCAGCGGAGATTCAGGGGGCCCAGATACGCAGTATTTT. The encoded protein is CSGDSGGPDTQYF.

V is TRBV29-1 and J is TRBJ2-2, with a possible D match to TRBD1 (5 bases). The length of the CDR3 is 12 residues. V lost 4 bases, J lost 3 bases, and 6 bases lay in between. Germline V CDR1 and CDR2: SQVTM, ANQGSEA. This chain's CDR3 is CSVVRDTGELFF. CDR3 nucleotides: TGCAGCGTTGTCAGGGACACCGGGGAGCTGTTTTTT.